A single sample is the source of the 21 T cell receptor beta chains below, sequenced in a study of blood T cell repertoires in COVID-19. Measured with immunoSEQ multiplex PCR; TCRdb has only the in-frame clones, and not every one. The sample contains about 670,000 clones, about nine tenths of which appear only once. The source material was peripheral blood. Receptors were obtained from a woman aged 18 to 35 with acute or convalescent COVID-19.

The chain recombines TRBV18 with TRBJ1-2; possibly TRBD1 for D (5 bases). Trimming took 2 bases from V and 3 from J, leaving 10 bases between them. Germline CDR1 KGHSH, CDR2 LQKENI. The CDR3 length is 14 residues. CDR3 nucleotide sequence: TGTGCCAGCTCACCAGAGCTAGGGGACTATGGCTACACCTTC. It codes for CASSPELGDYGYTF.

V is TRBV5-4 and J is TRBJ1-2; 7 bases are shared with TRBD1. The germline V gene has CDR1 SGHNT and CDR2 YYREEE (reference sequence). The V and J ends lost 4 bases and 6 bases, in that order; junction bases with no gene match: 9. The length of the CDR3 is 14 residues. CDR3 bases: TGTGCCAGCAGCGAGCGACAGGGTAGGGATGGCTACACCTTC. Translation: CASSERQGRDGYTF.

The chain carries TRBV7-9 and TRBJ2-7; D may be TRBD2 (6 bases). Germline V gene sequence: CDR1 SEHNR, CDR2 FQNEAQ (reference sequence). The CDR3 spans 17 residues. V was pared by 1 base and J by 5 bases, with 21 bases between. The CDR3 region has the DNA TGTGCCAGCAGCTTAGATTTAGGGCGGGATTTTCGTGACGAGCAGTACTTC. Translation gives CASSLDLGRDFRDEQYF.

J is TRBJ1-1 and V is TRBV18; maybe TRBD1 (5 bases). Germline V gene sequence: CDR1 KGHSH, CDR2 LQKENI. V was pared by 2 bases and J by 3 bases, with 7 bases between. The CDR3 sequence is 13 residues long. As DNA, the CDR3 is TGTGCCAGCTCACCAGCGGGGGACACTGAAGCTTTCTTT. It is translated as CASSPAGDTEAFF.

The CDR3 reads CASRVRGRETQYF. The CDR3 nucleotides are TGTGCCAGCAGGGTAAGGGGGCGAGAGACCCAGTACTTC. The chain recombines TRBV12-3 or TRBV12-4 with TRBJ2-5, with TRBD1 matching 7 bases. The CDR3 runs to 13 residues. V lost 6 bases to trimming and J lost 4 bases; unmatched junction nucleotides: 5.

With respect to this clone: A much larger clone lies a single base off, so this may be a read error. V and J are TRBV6-5 and TRBJ1-3; no clear D. Germline V gives CDR1 MNHEY, CDR2 SVGAGI. The CDR3 spans 14 residues. The ends were cut back, 2 bases at V and 0 bases at J, with 5 bases in the middle. Here the CDR3 reads CASSYQDSGNTIYF. The CDR3 DNA is TGTGCCAGCAGTTACCAGGACTCTGGAAACACCATATATTTT.

The chain carries TRBV12-3 or TRBV12-4 and TRBJ1-4; D possibly corresponds to TRBD1 (5 bases). Deletions cut 6 bases from V and 8 bases from J, with 13 bases between. This CDR3 is built from 13 residues. Here the CDR3 reads CASSTTGGEKLFF. The DNA of the CDR3 is TGTGCCAGCAGCACCACAGGAGGGGAAAAACTGTTTTTT.

The chain couples TRBV4-3 to TRBJ1-2; 10 nucleotides align to TRBD1. The CDR3 runs 16 residues. Germline lookup yields CDR1 LGHNA and CDR2 YSLEER. V lost 1 base and J lost 6; bases outside the gene matches: 8. The CDR3 region has the DNA TGCGCCAGCAGCCAAGCCCCGACAGGGGGCTCGGATGGCTACACCTTC. Protein sequence: CASSQAPTGGSDGYTF.

The J gene is TRBJ1-6, the V gene TRBV7-8, with 7 positions matching TRBD1. Germline V CDR1 and CDR2: SGHVS, FQNEAQ. The V and J ends lost 6 bases and 7 bases, in that order; junction bases with no gene match: 6. CDR3 length equals 14 residues. CDR3 DNA: TGTGCCAGCAGGAGACAGGGTGGAAATTCACCCCTCCACTTT. This gives the protein CASRRQGGNSPLHF. Full variable domain (missing parts from reference TRBV7-8 and TRBJ1-6): GAGVSQSPRYKVAKRGQDVALRCDPISGHVSLFWYQQALGQGPEFLTYFQNEAQLDKSGLPSDRFFAERPEGSVSTLKIQRTQQEDSAVYLCASRRQGGNSPLHFGNGTRLTVT.

V and J are TRBV7-3 and TRBJ2-7; 12 positions match TRBD2. CDR3 size: 15 residues. The V gene's germline CDR1 is SGHTA and CDR2 FQGTGA. V gave up 5 bases and J gave up 2 bases; unmatched junction bases: 4. The CDR3 coding sequence is TGTGCCAGCAGCGCTTCTAGCGGGGGGGCCTACGAGCAGTACTTC. Its protein product is CASSASSGGAYEQYF.

The V call is TRBV11-1, the J call TRBJ2-7; 7 positions agree with TRBD2. CDR1 is SGHAT and CDR2 is FQDESV in the germline V gene (reference sequence). With V trimmed by 4 bases and J by 5 bases, 2 bases remained unmatched. CDR3 length: 12 amino acids. This chain's CDR3 is CASSSRGDEQYF. The CDR3, as DNA: TGTGCCAGCAGCTCCCGGGGGGACGAGCAGTACTTC.

The gene calls are TRBV27 and TRBJ2-4; D is ambiguous. V was cut by 4 bases and J by 0 bases, with 7 bases left in between. In germline, CDR1 is MNHEY, CDR2 SMNVEV (reference sequence). The CDR3 covers 14 residues. CDR3 region: CASSSKIAKNIQYF. The CDR3 nucleotides read TGTGCCAGCAGTTCAAAAATAGCCAAAAACATTCAGTACTTC.

The rearrangement links TRBV12-3 or TRBV12-4 to TRBJ2-7, with 9 nucleotides matching TRBD2. The CDR3 sequence is 13 residues long. The trim removed 11 bases at V and 5 bases at J, leaving 10 bases unmatched. The CDR3 spells CAARGGAGNEQYF. In nucleotides, the CDR3 is TGTGCCGCCCGCGGGGGGGCGGGAAACGAGCAGTACTTC.

This chain links TRBV9 with TRBJ2-7, with 9 bases matching TRBD1. Germline V gene data show CDR1 as SGDLS and CDR2 as YYNGEE. The CDR3 contains 13 residues. The trim removed 7 bases at V and 6 bases at J, leaving 8 bases unmatched. As DNA, the CDR3 is TGTGCCAGCGGAGGGACAGGGAAAGGCGAGCAGTACTTC. Protein product: CASGGTGKGEQYF. The full variable domain, rest sourced from reference TRBV9 and TRBJ2-7, is DSGVTQTPKHLITATGQRVTLRCSPRSGDLSVYWYQQSLDQGLQFLIQYYNGEERAKGNILERFSAQQFPDLHSELNLSSLELGDSALYFCASGGTGKGEQYFGPGTRLTVT.

J is TRBJ1-2 and V is TRBV13; D is undetermined. Trimming removed 5 bases at V and 0 bases at J, with 19 bases between. Looked up from germline, CDR1 is PRHDT and CDR2 is FYEKMQ (reference sequence). CDR3 length: 17 amino acids. CDR3 loop: CASSPFSDLGTNYGYTF. The CDR3, as DNA: TGTGCCAGCAGCCCCTTCTCCGACCTAGGCACTAACTATGGCTACACCTTC. The whole variable domain, remainder taken from reference TRBV13 and TRBJ1-2, is AAGVIQSPRHLIKEKRETATLKCYPIPRHDTVYWYQQGPGQDPQFLISFYEKMQSDKGSIPDRFSAQQFSDYHSELNMSSLELGDSALYFCASSPFSDLGTNYGYTFGSGTRLTVV.

This chain joins TRBV14 and TRBJ1-1; 9 nucleotides line up with TRBD1. The CDR3 sequence is 13 residues long. V was pared by 1 base and J by 14 bases, with 8 bases of the junction left unmatched. CDR1 is SGHDN and CDR2 is FVKESK in the germline V gene. This CDR3 is CASSQAPGQGYFF. DNA for the CDR3: TGTGCCAGCAGCCAAGCTCCGGGACAGGGATACTTCTTT.

V and J are TRBV7-6 and TRBJ1-1; maybe TRBD1 (6 bases). Germline V gene data show CDR1 as SGHVS and CDR2 as FNYEAQ. The CDR3 length is 13 residues. Trimming took 5 bases from V and 4 from J, leaving 11 bases between them. CDR3 region: CASSPGVRTEAFF. For the CDR3, the DNA is TGTGCCAGCAGCCCAGGGGTGCGCACTGAAGCTTTCTTT.

The chain combines TRBV5-1 with TRBJ1-4; possible D gene TRBD1, 5 bases. Trimming left V 2 bases short and J 6 bases short, with 14 bases between. The CDR3 runs to 15 residues. Germline V gene sequence: CDR1 SGHRS, CDR2 YFSETQ. CDR3 DNA: TGCGCCAGCAGCTTTAGGGGTTTAGTGGATGAAAAACTGTTTTTT. Amino acid sequence: CASSFRGLVDEKLFF.

V and J are TRBV10-3 and TRBJ1-1, with D uncertain. From germline, CDR1 is ENHRY and CDR2 SYGVKD. CDR3 size: 15 residues. The V end lost 0 bases, the J end lost 3 bases, and 11 bases lay between the germline ends. In DNA, the CDR3 is TGTGCCATCAGTGAGTCGTTAGGCGGTTACACTGAAGCTTTCTTT. Protein sequence: CAISESLGGYTEAFF.

The rearrangement links TRBV6-6 to TRBJ1-2, with TRBD1 matching over 9 bases. The CDR3 spans 15 residues. In germline, CDR1 is MNHNY, CDR2 SVGAGI (reference sequence). Unmatched junction bases numbered 12, after V lost 8 bases and J lost 5 bases. The CDR3 DNA is TGTGCCAGCGCCCCCCCGGAGACAGGGGGTTATGGCTACACCTTC. It specifies CASAPPETGGYGYTF.

V gene TRBV27 combines with J gene TRBJ1-2, with D possibly being TRBD1 (5 bases). Germline V gene data show CDR1 as MNHEY and CDR2 as SMNVEV (reference sequence). There are 17 residues in the CDR3. The ends were cut back, 0 bases at V and 2 bases at J, with 16 bases in the middle. This CDR3 is CASSLSWRSGGNYGYTF. The CDR3 region has the DNA TGTGCCAGCAGTTTATCTTGGAGAAGTGGGGGGAACTATGGCTACACCTTC.